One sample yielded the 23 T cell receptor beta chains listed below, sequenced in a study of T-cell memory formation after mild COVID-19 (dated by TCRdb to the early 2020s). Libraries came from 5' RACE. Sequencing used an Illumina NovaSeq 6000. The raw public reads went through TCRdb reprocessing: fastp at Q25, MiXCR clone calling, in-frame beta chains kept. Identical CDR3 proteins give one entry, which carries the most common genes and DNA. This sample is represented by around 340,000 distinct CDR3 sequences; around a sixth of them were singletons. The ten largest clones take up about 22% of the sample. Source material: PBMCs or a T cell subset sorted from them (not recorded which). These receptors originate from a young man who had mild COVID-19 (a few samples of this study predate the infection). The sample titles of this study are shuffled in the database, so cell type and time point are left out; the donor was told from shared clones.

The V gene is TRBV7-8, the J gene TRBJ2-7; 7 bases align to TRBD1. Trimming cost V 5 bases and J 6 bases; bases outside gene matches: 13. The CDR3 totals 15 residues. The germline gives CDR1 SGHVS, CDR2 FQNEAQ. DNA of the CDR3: TGTGCCAGCAGCCCCTACTCTGACAGGGTCCGCGAGCAGTACGTC. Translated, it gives CASSPYSDRVREQYV.

CDR3 nucleotide sequence: TGCGCCAGCAGCCCAAGATGGGGGACAGAGTACCAAGAGACCCAGTACTTC. As protein: CASSPRWGTEYQETQYF. This chain links TRBV4-3 with TRBJ2-5, with TRBD1 matching 7 bases. The germline gives CDR1 LGHNA, CDR2 YSLEER. V shed 4 bases and J 0 bases; nucleotides not matched to a gene: 11. The CDR3 spans 17 residues.

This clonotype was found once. The CDR3 bases are TGTGCCACCGACCAGTGCATTTGGCCGGACGAGCAGTACGTC. This gives the protein CATDQCIWPDEQYV. The chain carries TRBV15 and TRBJ2-7; D uncertain. Germline V gene data show CDR1 as LNHNV and CDR2 as YYDKDF (reference sequence). The CDR3 runs 14 residues. With 8 bases removed from V and 5 bases from J, the gap between germline ends came to 19 bases.

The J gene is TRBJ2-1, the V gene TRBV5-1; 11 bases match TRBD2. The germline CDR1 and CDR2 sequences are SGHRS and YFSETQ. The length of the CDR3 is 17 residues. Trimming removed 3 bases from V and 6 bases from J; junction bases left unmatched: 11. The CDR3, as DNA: TGCGCCAGCAGCTCCCCAACCCTCGGGACTAGCGGCAATGAGCAGTTCTTC. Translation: CASSSPTLGTSGNEQFF. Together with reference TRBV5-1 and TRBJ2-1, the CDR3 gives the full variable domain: KAGVTQTPRYLIKTRGQQVTLSCSPISGHRSVSWYQQTPGQGLQFLFEYFSETQRNKGNFPGRFSGRQFSNSRSEMNVSTLELGDSALYLCASSSPTLGTSGNEQFFGPGTRLTVL.

CDR3 residues: CASTLGPWEAFF. CDR3 bases: TGTGCCAGCACCCTGGGCCCTTGGGAAGCTTTCTTT. This chain links TRBV28 with TRBJ1-1; D not resolved. CDR3 length: 12 amino acids. Germline assignment: CDR1 MDHEN and CDR2 SYDVKM. V was shortened by 7 bases and J by 8 bases, with 14 bases between the two germline ends.

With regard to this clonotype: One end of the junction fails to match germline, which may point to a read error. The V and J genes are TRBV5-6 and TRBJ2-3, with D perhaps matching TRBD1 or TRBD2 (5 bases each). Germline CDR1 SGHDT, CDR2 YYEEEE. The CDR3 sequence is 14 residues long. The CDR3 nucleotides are TGTGCCAGCAGCGTACGGCGGTTGAGGGGTACGAAGTATTTT. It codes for CASSVRRLRGTKYF.

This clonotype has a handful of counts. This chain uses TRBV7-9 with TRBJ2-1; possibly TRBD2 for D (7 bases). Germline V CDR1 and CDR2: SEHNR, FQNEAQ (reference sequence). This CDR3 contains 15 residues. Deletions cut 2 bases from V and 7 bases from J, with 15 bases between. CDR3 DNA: TGTGCCAGCAGCTTAATCGGGGGGCCTCCTAATGAGCAGTTCTTC. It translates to CASSLIGGPPNEQFF.

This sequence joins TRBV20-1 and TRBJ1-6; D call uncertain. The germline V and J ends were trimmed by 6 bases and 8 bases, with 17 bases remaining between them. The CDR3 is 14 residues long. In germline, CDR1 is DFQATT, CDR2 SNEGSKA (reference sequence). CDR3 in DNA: TGCAGTGCCGGGGATACTTCGTCCTATTCACCCCTCCACTTT. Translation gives CSAGDTSSYSPLHF.

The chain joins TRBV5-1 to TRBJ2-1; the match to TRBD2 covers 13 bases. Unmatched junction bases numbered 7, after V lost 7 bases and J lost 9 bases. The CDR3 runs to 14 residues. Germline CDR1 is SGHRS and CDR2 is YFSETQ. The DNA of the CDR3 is TGCGCCAGCGCGACAAGACTAGCGGGGGGTGAGCAGTTCTTC. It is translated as CASATRLAGGEQFF.

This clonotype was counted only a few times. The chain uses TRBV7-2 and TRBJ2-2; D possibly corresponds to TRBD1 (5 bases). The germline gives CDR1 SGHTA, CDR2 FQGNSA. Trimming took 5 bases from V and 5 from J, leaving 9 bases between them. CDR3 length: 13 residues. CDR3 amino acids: CASSIGVTGELFF. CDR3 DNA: TGTGCCAGCAGCATAGGGGTGACCGGGGAGCTGTTTTTT.

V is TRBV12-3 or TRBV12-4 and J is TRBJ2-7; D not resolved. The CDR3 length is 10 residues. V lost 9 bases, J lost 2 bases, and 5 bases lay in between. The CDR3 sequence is CASGTYEQYF. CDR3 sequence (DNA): TGTGCCAGTGGGACCTACGAGCAGTACTTC.

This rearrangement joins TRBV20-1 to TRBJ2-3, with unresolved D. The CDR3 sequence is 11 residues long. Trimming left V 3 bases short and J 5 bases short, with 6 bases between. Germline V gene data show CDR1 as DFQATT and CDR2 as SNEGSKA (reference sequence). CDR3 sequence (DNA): TGCAGTGCTAGTTGGGGAGATACGCAGTATTTT. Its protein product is CSASWGDTQYF.

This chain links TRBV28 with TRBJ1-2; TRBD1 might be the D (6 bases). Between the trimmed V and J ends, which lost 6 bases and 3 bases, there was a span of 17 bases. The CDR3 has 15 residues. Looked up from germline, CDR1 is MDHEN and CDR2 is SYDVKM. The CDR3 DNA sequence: TGTGCCAGCAGAGAAGCGGGGGCGACGGACTATGGCTACACCTTC. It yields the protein CASREAGATDYGYTF.

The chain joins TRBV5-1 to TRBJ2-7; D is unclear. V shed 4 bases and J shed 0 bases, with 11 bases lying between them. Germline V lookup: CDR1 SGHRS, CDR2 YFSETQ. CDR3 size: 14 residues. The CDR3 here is CASSPDQYSYEQYF. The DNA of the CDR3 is TGCGCCAGCAGCCCTGACCAATACTCCTACGAGCAGTACTTC. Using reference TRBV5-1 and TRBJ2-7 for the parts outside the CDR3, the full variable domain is KAGVTQTPRYLIKTRGQQVTLSCSPISGHRSVSWYQQTPGQGLQFLFEYFSETQRNKGNFPGRFSGRQFSNSRSEMNVSTLELGDSALYLCASSPDQYSYEQYFGPGTRLTVT.

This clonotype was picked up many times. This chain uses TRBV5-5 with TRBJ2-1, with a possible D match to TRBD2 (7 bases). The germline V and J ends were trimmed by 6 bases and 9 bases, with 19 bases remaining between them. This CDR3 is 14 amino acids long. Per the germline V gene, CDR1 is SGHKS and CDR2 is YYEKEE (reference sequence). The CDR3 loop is CASIGLPGGGEQFF. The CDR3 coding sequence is TGTGCCAGCATCGGTCTCCCGGGGGGCGGTGAGCAGTTCTTC.

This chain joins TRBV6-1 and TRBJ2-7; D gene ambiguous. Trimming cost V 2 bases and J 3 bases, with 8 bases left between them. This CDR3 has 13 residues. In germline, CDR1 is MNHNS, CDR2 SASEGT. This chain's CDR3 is CASSEYPNYEQYV. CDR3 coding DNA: TGTGCCAGCAGTGAATATCCGAACTACGAGCAGTACGTC.

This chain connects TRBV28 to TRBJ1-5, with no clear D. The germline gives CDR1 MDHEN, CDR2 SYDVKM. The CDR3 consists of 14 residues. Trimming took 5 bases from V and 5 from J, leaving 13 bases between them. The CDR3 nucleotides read TGTGCCAGCAGTATAAATAGCGCTGATCAGCCCCAGCATTTT. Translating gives CASSINSADQPQHF.

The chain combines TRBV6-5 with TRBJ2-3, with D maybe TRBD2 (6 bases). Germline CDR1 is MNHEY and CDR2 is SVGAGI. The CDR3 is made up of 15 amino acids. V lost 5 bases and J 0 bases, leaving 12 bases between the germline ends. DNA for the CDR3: TGTGCCAGCAGTCGGGGGAGCGGGAGCACAGATACGCAGTATTTT. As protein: CASSRGSGSTDTQYF.

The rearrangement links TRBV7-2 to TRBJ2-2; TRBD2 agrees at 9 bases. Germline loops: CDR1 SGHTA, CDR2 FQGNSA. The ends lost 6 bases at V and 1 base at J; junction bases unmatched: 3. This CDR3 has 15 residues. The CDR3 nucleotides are TGTGCCAGCAGGCTTAGCGGGGGGAACACCGGGGAGCTGTTTTTT. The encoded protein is CASRLSGGNTGELFF.

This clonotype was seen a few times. CDR3 nucleotide sequence: TGCGCCAGCAGCTCTGGTCTATACGAGCAGTACTTC. The encoded protein is CASSSGLYEQYF. V usage is TRBV5-1 and J usage is TRBJ2-7, with D hard to call. Trimming left V 3 bases short and J 4 bases short, with 8 bases between. This CDR3 spans 12 amino acids. Germline-derived CDR1 and CDR2 are SGHRS and YFSETQ.

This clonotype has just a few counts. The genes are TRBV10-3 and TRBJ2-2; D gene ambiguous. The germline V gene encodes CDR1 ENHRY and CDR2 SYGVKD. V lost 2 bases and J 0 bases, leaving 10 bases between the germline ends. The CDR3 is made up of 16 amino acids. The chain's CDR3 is CAISEISGSNTGELFF. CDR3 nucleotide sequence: TGTGCCATCAGTGAGATTTCCGGGTCGAACACCGGGGAGCTGTTTTTT.

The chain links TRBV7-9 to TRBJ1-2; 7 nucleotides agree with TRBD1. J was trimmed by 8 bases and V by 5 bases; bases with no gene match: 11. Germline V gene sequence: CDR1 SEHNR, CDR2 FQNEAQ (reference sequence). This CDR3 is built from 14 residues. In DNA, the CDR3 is TGTGCCAGCAGCCCACAGGGACAGCCCTTCGGCTACACCTTC. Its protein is CASSPQGQPFGYTF.

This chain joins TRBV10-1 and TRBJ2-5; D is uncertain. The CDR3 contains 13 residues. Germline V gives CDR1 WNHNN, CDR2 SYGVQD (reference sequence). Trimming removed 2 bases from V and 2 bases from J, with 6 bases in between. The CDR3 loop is CASSEARQETQYF. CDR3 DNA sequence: TGCGCCAGCAGTGAGGCCAGACAAGAGACCCAGTACTTC.